The rows below give T cell receptor beta chains drawn from one sample of a study of blood T cell repertoires in COVID-19. Using immunoSEQ multiplex PCR, the repertoire was profiled, and TCRdb retains in-frame clones only, with some absent. The sample includes approximately 350,000 clones, approximately 89% of them seen just once. Sequencing was performed on peripheral blood. These receptors all come from a young woman who had recovered from COVID-19. The CDR3 runs from the conserved cysteine through the conserved F or W.

TRBJ1-1 TRBV5-1 CASSWPRTGGFTEAFF
TRBJ1-5 TRBV5-1 CASSFGREGQPQHF
TRBJ2-3 TRBV9 CASSARGSGLGDTQYF
TRBJ2-1 TRBV6-1 CASSETSGRVGEQFF
TRBJ2-2 TRBV7-2 CASSPGLAVNTGELFF
TRBJ1-2 TRBV29-1 CSVEVVSGGYGYTF
TRBJ2-1 TRBV11-3 CASSYNNEQFF
TRBJ1-2 TRBV4-1 CASSRSQGSQGYGYTF
TRBJ2-3 TRBV7-9 CASSLAGRGGLVGDTQYF
TRBJ2-1 TRBV2 CASSVGLASYNEQFF
TRBJ2-1 TRBV9 CASSAPSGVSYNEQFF
TRBJ1-2 TRBV6-2/TRBV6-3 CASSPVAAYGYTF
TRBJ1-5 TRBV24-1 CATSDLYSNQPQHF
TRBJ2-1 TRBV4-2 CASSPLRDSTYNEQFF
TRBJ1-2 TRBV5-6 CASSYSLGTDLRYGYTF
TRBJ2-3 TRBV6-6 CASSLRDTQYF
TRBJ1-2 TRBV7-2 CASSPLDPGTGGFNYGYTF
TRBJ1-4 TRBV19 CASSNMAPRGLFF
TRBJ2-2 TRBV5-8 CASSLSISSRNTGELFF
TRBJ1-2 TRBV28 CASSPWGGTNKYYGYTF
TRBJ2-1 TRBV7-9 CASTSPELAYNEQFF
TRBJ1-2 TRBV7-2 CASSPDQGRYYGYTF
TRBJ1-2 TRBV4-1 CASRRQGANYGYTF
TRBJ2-5 TRBV28 CASSLRTVTATQYF
TRBJ1-5 TRBV3-1/TRBV3-2 CASSSGVSSNQPQHF
TRBJ2-6 TRBV19 CASSPRNSGANVLTF
TRBJ2-1 TRBV12-3/TRBV12-4 CASSDIGGEQFF
TRBJ2-5 TRBV9 CASSVVGAGGETQYF
TRBJ2-3 TRBV7-2 CASSLGADTQYF
TRBJ2-1 TRBV7-9 CASSLPAGALNEQFF
TRBJ2-1 TRBV24-1 CATSLAYEQFF
TRBJ1-6 TRBV5-5 CASSLNSRGGSPLHF
TRBJ2-2 TRBV29-1 CSARTSGARTGELFF
TRBJ2-1 TRBV19 CASSIRGEQFF
TRBJ1-4 TRBV4-3 CASSRTQQNEKLFF
TRBJ2-5 TRBV5-1 CASSGDRVGYETQYF
TRBJ2-1 TRBV27 CASSLLAGTSAGEQFF
TRBJ1-2 TRBV6-5 CASSYVRTGDRLF
TRBJ1-2 TRBV10-3 CAISSSGGADGYTF
TRBJ1-3 TRBV19 CASSTPKGTGGGNTIYF
TRBJ1-3 TRBV6-1 CASSEIGMRGLGGNTIYF
TRBJ1-5 TRBV18 CASSRNQGDSNQPQHF
TRBJ1-1 TRBV6-5 CASSPGVLNTEAFF
TRBJ2-3 TRBV21-1 CASSKDGGASGSTDTQYF
TRBJ1-3 TRBV11-2 CASTRTLKGNTIYF
TRBJ1-2 TRBV6-5 CASSSNRGHYGYTF
TRBJ1-6 TRBV4-3 CASSQDPRSPLHF
TRBJ1-1 TRBV2 CASSGTEVKRNTEAFF
TRBJ2-1 TRBV7-2 CASSLAGLAVYNEQFF